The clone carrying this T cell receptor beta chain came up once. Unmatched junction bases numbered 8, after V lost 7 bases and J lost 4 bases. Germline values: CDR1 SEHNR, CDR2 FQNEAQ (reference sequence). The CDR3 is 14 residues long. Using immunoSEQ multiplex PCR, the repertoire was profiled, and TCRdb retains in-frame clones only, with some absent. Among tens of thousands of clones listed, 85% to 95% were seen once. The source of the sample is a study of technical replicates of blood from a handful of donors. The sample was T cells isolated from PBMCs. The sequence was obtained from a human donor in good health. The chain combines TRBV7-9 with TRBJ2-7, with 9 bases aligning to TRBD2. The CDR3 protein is CASIPSGETYEQYF. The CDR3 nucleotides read TGTGCCAGCATACCTAGCGGGGAGACATACGAGCAGTACTTC. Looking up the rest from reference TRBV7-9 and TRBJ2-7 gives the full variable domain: DTGVSQNPRHKITKRGQNVTFRCDPISEHNRLYWYRQTLGQGPEFLTYFQNEAQLEKSRLLSDRFSAERPKGSFSTLEIQRTEQGDSAMYLCASIPSGETYEQYFGPGTRLTVT.